This section outlines one T cell receptor beta chain sequence together with its context. Its target is not known. The sample comes from a study of T cells expressing NK-cell markers. Findings and caveats of the study: NKG2C+ dominant clonotype frequencies in roughly six donors were roughly 1.0-7.0% of CD8+ T cells.

TCRdb reanalyzed the 5' RACE reads and collapses them to one entry per CDR3 protein, without DNA. The data include some 500,000 distinct CDR3 sequences; the top ten clones carry 1.4%. The receptor comes from a woman aged 50 to 60 in good health. Sequenced: blood T cells: a sorted CD56 or NKG2C T cell subset, CD4+ or CD8+ T cells, or bulk PBMC T cells (not recorded which).

Here the CDR3 reads CASSLSLNQNEQFF. This chain links TRBV5-1 with TRBJ2-1. The CDR3 sequence is 14 residues long. CDR1 is SGHRS and CDR2 is YFSETQ in the germline V gene. Looking up the rest from reference TRBV5-1 and TRBJ2-1 gives the full variable domain: KAGVTQTPRYLIKTRGQQVTLSCSPISGHRSVSWYQQTPGQGLQFLFEYFSETQRNKGNFPGRFSGRQFSNSRSEMNVSTLELGDSALYLCASSLSLNQNEQFFGPGTRLTVL.